The 12 T cell receptor beta chains reported below all come from one sample, sequenced in a study of regulatory T cells in long-lasting Graves disease. Time point defined: persistent/refractory GD, antithyroid drugs over 5 years with positive TRAb. RNA extracted from PBMCs served as the sequencing template. With iRepertoire HTBI primers and Arm-PCR of CDR3 regions, TCR beta libraries were built. From the multiplex PCR reads, TCRdb called clonotypes with MiXCR, one entry per CDR3 protein. The sample has approximately 440,000 distinct CDR3 sequences, roughly a quarter seen once. This material consisted of peripheral blood mononuclear cells (PBMCs), taken when the disease was refractory, from a patient treated with antithyroid drugs. The receptor set was obtained from a female donor with Graves disease.

V usage is TRBV7-2 and J usage is TRBJ2-7; 10 nucleotides align to TRBD1. V trimming: 5 bases; J trimming: 6 bases; junction bases outside the gene matches: 7. The CDR3 runs 14 residues. Per the germline V gene, CDR1 is SGHTA and CDR2 is FQGNSA. CDR3 region: CASSPGQGPREQYF. The DNA of the CDR3 is TGTGCCAGCAGCCCGGGACAGGGGCCTCGCGAGCAGTACTTC. Supplemented by reference TRBV7-2 and TRBJ2-7, the full variable domain reads GAGVSQSPSNKVTEKGKDVELRCDPISGHTALYWYRQSLGQGLEFLIYFQGNSAPDKSGLPSDRFSAERTGGSVSTLTIQRTQQEDSAVYLCASSPGQGPREQYFGPGTRLTVT.

A few counts support this clonotype. This sequence joins TRBV7-9 and TRBJ1-3; 7 positions agree with TRBD1. Germline trimming cut 5 bases from V and 4 bases from J; bases unmatched to any gene: 5. Germline loops: CDR1 SEHNR, CDR2 FQNEAQ (reference sequence). The CDR3 has 14 amino acids. The CDR3 sequence is CASSLGTEGNTIYF. Written as DNA, the CDR3 is TGTGCCAGCAGCCTCGGGACAGAGGGAAACACCATATATTTT.

The V gene is TRBV20-1, the J gene TRBJ2-2, with D maybe TRBD2 (6 bases). CDR1 DFQATT and CDR2 SNEGSKA come from the germline V gene (reference sequence). This CDR3 comprises 15 residues. V shed 6 bases and J shed 5 bases, with 19 bases lying between them. The CDR3 bases are TGCAGTGCCGACCCCCGTGCGGGGACGACCGGGGAGCTGTTTTTT. The encoded protein is CSADPRAGTTGELFF.

This clonotype was seen a handful of times. V gene TRBV2 combines with J gene TRBJ1-5; 8 bases align to TRBD1. In germline, CDR1 is SNHLY, CDR2 FYNNEI. This CDR3 contains 15 residues. The V gene end was trimmed by 6 bases and the J gene end by 3 bases; junction bases not matched to a gene: 7. This CDR3 is CASRLGQAPNQPQHF. The CDR3 nucleotides are TGTGCCAGCAGACTGGGACAGGCCCCCAATCAGCCCCAGCATTTT.

This clonotype was counted at least ten times. Here the CDR3 reads CASRQGSTVSNQPQHF. The CDR3 DNA reads TGTGCCAGCAGACAGGGGTCGACAGTTTCCAATCAGCCCCAGCATTTT. This chain joins TRBV28 and TRBJ1-5, with 7 nucleotides matching TRBD1. This CDR3 is built from 16 residues. After removal of 6 bases from V and 3 bases from J, the junction contained 11 bases not matched to a gene. Per the germline V gene, CDR1 is MDHEN and CDR2 is SYDVKM. The variable domain in full, with the rest retrieved from reference TRBV28 and TRBJ1-5, is DVKVTQSSRYLVKRTGEKVFLECVQDMDHENMFWYRQDPGLGLRLIYFSYDVKMKEKGDIPEGYSVSREKKERFSLILESASTNQTSMYLCASRQGSTVSNQPQHFGDGTRLSIL.

The V and J genes are TRBV10-3 and TRBJ1-1; a weak D match, TRBD1 (5 bases). Between the trimmed V and J ends, which lost 2 bases and 3 bases, there was a span of 13 bases. This CDR3 has 15 amino acids. Germline-derived CDR1 and CDR2 are ENHRY and SYGVKD. The CDR3 reads CAISEPTGGDTEAFF. In DNA, the CDR3 is TGTGCCATCAGTGAGCCGACCGGGGGAGACACTGAAGCTTTCTTT.

The chain links TRBV6-1 to TRBJ1-2; 7 nucleotides match TRBD1. There are 13 residues in the CDR3. Per germline, CDR1 MNHNS and CDR2 SASEGT. After removal of 4 bases from V and 8 bases from J, the junction contained 7 bases not matched to a gene. This chain's CDR3 is CASSVSQDRGYTF. The CDR3 bases are TGTGCCAGCAGTGTAAGCCAGGACAGGGGCTACACCTTC.

This clonotype was observed a single time. Given the absence of the conserved phenylalanine or tryptophan at the CDR3 end, a read error is likely. This sequence joins TRBV6-1 and TRBJ2-2; TRBD1 matches 10 bases. This CDR3 region has 16 residues. J gave up 6 bases and V 6 bases, and 10 bases lay outside the gene matches. Looked up from germline, CDR1 is MNHNS and CDR2 is SASEGT. CDR3 protein: CASRKYGTGESGELFL. CDR3 in DNA: TGTGCCAGCAGAAAGTATGGGACAGGGGAATCCGGGGAGCTGTTTTTG.

This clonotype was counted at least ten times. The chain has TRBV6-1 and TRBJ2-7; TRBD1 matches 8 bases. The V and J ends lost 6 bases and 0 bases, in that order; junction bases with no gene match: 13. The length of the CDR3 is 17 residues. Germline CDR1 MNHNS, CDR2 SASEGT. The CDR3 region has the DNA TGTGCCAGCAGCGATCCCGGGACAGGTTCCCGCTCCTACGAGCAGTACTTC. It yields the protein CASSDPGTGSRSYEQYF.

There are a few counts of this clonotype. The chain employs TRBV7-8 and TRBJ2-7, with 12 bases lining up with TRBD2. CDR3 length: 16 residues. The germline CDR1 and CDR2 sequences are SGHVS and FQNEAQ. With V trimmed by 4 bases and J by 5 bases, 9 bases remained unmatched. The CDR3 DNA reads as TGTGCCAGCAGCTCCCTCGCTAGCGGGAGGGGCGACGAGCAGTACTTC. Translation: CASSSLASGRGDEQYF.

Concerning this clonotype itself: Possible read error: a much larger clone is one base away. The chain joins TRBV28 to TRBJ2-7; 7 bases are shared with TRBD2. Germline lookup yields CDR1 MDHEN and CDR2 SYDVKM. Trimming cost V 5 bases and J 6 bases; bases outside gene matches: 13. The CDR3 sequence is 15 residues long. CDR3 nucleotide sequence: TGTGCCAGCAGTCACCCGCCGGCGGGAGCAGTCGAGCAGTACTTC. Translated: CASSHPPAGAVEQYF.

This clonotype was counted only a few times. The CDR3 protein is CASSLDPGGDYEQYF. The DNA of the CDR3 is TGTGCCAGCAGCTTAGACCCGGGGGGCGACTACGAGCAGTACTTC. The gene calls are TRBV11-2 and TRBJ2-7; D possibly corresponds to TRBD2 (7 bases). This CDR3 comprises 15 residues. Trimming cost V 0 bases and J 3 bases, with 12 bases left between them. Germline values: CDR1 SGHAT, CDR2 FQNNGV.